What follows are 32 T cell receptor beta chains derived from one specimen sequenced in a study of blood T cell repertoires in COVID-19. The data were produced by immunoSEQ multiplex PCR, yet TCRdb's version contains in-frame clones alone and is incomplete. The profile shows about 53,000 clones, 78% of them singletons. Sequencing was performed on peripheral blood. The receptors were sampled from a human donor with active or convalescent COVID-19. The donor label of this sample is uncertain.

The chain is built from TRBV3-1 (or the pseudogene TRBV3-2) and TRBJ1-1, with D unresolved. The CDR3 is 13 residues long. CDR1 is LGHDT, CDR2 YNNKEL, per germline (reference sequence). Trimming cost V 5 bases and J 4 bases, with 11 bases left between them. CDR3 amino acids: CASSGMGGTEAFF. CDR3 nucleotides: TGTGCCAGCAGCGGCATGGGAGGCACTGAAGCTTTCTTT.

The rearrangement uses TRBV19 and TRBJ2-5; 8 bases are shared with TRBD1. V shed 10 bases and J 5 bases; nucleotides not matched to a gene: 12. Germline CDR1 is LNHDA and CDR2 is SQIVND (reference sequence). CDR3 length: 14 residues. The CDR3 DNA sequence: TGTGCCACCACAGGGGGTAGCAGCTGGGAGACCCAGTACTTC. Its protein product is CATTGGSSWETQYF.

This clone was found once. The chain is built from TRBV11-2 and TRBJ2-7; D gene uncertain. The ends were cut back, 5 bases at V and 3 bases at J, with 11 bases in the middle. The length of the CDR3 is 13 residues. CDR1 SGHAT and CDR2 FQNNGV come from the germline V gene. The CDR3 loop is CASSPLELYEQYF. CDR3 sequence (DNA): TGTGCCAGCAGCCCGCTTGAACTCTACGAGCAGTACTTC.

This sequence joins TRBV4-3 and TRBJ2-2, with 9 bases that match TRBD2. Trimming removed 2 bases from V and 2 bases from J; junction bases left unmatched: 3. CDR3 length equals 16 residues. CDR1 and CDR2 (germline): LGHNA, YSLEER. CDR3: CASSQLAGVNTGELFF. Written as DNA, the CDR3 is TGCGCCAGCAGCCAATTAGCGGGGGTTAACACCGGGGAGCTGTTTTTT.

The rearrangement uses TRBV5-5 and TRBJ1-2; D remains ambiguous. Looked up from germline, CDR1 is SGHKS and CDR2 is YYEKEE (reference sequence). V dropped 4 bases and J dropped 8 bases, with 18 bases sitting between them. The CDR3 sequence is 14 residues long. As DNA, the CDR3 is TGTGCCAGCAGCCCGTCTGCGATCGAGTTAGGCTACACCTTC. The encoded protein is CASSPSAIELGYTF.

This clone was detected a few times. The V call is TRBV7-9, the J call TRBJ2-7, with TRBD1 as a possible D gene (6 bases). The CDR3 runs to 17 residues. Germline assignment: CDR1 SEHNR and CDR2 FQNEAQ (reference sequence). V was pared by 5 bases and J by 6 bases, with 26 bases between. The CDR3 region is CASSRLATGKIATEQYF. CDR3 DNA sequence: TGTGCCAGCAGCCGTCTCGCCACAGGGAAAATAGCTACCGAGCAGTACTTC.

This clone appeared once. V usage is TRBV19 and J usage is TRBJ1-3, with 10 bases fitting TRBD1. V trimming: 8 bases; J trimming: 4 bases; junction bases outside the gene matches: 11. CDR1 LNHDA and CDR2 SQIVND come from the germline V gene (reference sequence). The CDR3 is 16 residues long. CDR3 DNA sequence: TGTGCCAGTTCAAGACAGGGGGCGCAGTCAGGAAACACCATATATTTT. This codes for CASSRQGAQSGNTIYF.

The sample holds a few counts of this clone. The V call is TRBV18, the J call TRBJ2-1, with 11 nucleotides matching TRBD1. CDR3 length: 16 amino acids. From germline, CDR1 is KGHSH and CDR2 LQKENI. The junction had 10 bases not matched to a gene; V was cut back by 3 bases and J by 9 bases. In nucleotides, the CDR3 is TGTGCCAGCTCACCCGCGCCGGGACAGGGGGGGGGTGAGCAGTTCTTC. It encodes CASSPAPGQGGGEQFF.

This clone appeared once. J is TRBJ1-5 and V is TRBV5-6, with TRBD1 as a possible D gene (5 bases). V was shortened by 0 bases and J by 1 base, with 5 bases between the two germline ends. Per the germline V gene, CDR1 is SGHDT and CDR2 is YYEEEE. The CDR3 is made up of 14 amino acids. The CDR3 is CASSLDRSNQPQHF. The CDR3 nucleotides read TGTGCCAGCAGCTTGGACAGGAGCAATCAGCCCCAGCATTTT.

This clone appeared a few times. V usage is TRBV18 and J usage is TRBJ1-5; the match to TRBD1 covers 7 bases. V lost 4 bases to trimming and J lost 7 bases; unmatched junction nucleotides: 10. This CDR3 contains 15 residues. The germline gives CDR1 KGHSH, CDR2 LQKENI. The CDR3: CASSLLTGKIQPQHF. In nucleotides, the CDR3 is TGTGCCAGCTCACTACTGACAGGGAAAATCCAGCCCCAGCATTTT.

This clone appeared a single time. This sequence joins TRBV27 and TRBJ2-1, with D possibly being TRBD1 (7 bases). In germline, CDR1 is MNHEY, CDR2 SMNVEV (reference sequence). The CDR3 covers 16 residues. V was trimmed by 6 bases and J by 4 bases, leaving 19 bases between them. CDR3 region: CASSIRGTALYNEQFF. In nucleotides, the CDR3 is TGTGCCAGCAGCATACGGGGGACAGCACTTTACAATGAGCAGTTCTTC.

The chain has TRBV6-6 and TRBJ1-2; no definite D call. The CDR3 consists of 10 residues. The germline V and J ends were trimmed by 10 bases and 5 bases, with 8 bases remaining between them. CDR1 and CDR2 from the germline V gene are MNHNY and SVGAGI (reference sequence). This CDR3 reads CATGDYGYTF. CDR3 bases: TGTGCCACCGGGGATTATGGCTACACCTTC.

The DNA of the CDR3 is TGTGCCAGCAGTACAGGGGCCTACGAGCAGTACTTC. It codes for CASSTGAYEQYF. The chain couples TRBV28 to TRBJ2-7; 7 bases align to TRBD1. Germline lookup yields CDR1 MDHEN and CDR2 SYDVKM. V lost 5 bases, J lost 2 bases, and 0 bases stayed unmatched. The length of the CDR3 is 12 residues.

V usage is TRBV11-3 and J usage is TRBJ2-1; a weak D match, TRBD2 (6 bases). This CDR3 is built from 16 residues. Looked up from germline, CDR1 is SGHNT and CDR2 is YENEEA. V dropped 6 bases and J dropped 0 bases, with 15 bases sitting between them. The CDR3 DNA reads TGTGCCAGCAGGTTCGCTCCCGGGAGCTCCTACAATGAGCAGTTCTTC. Residues: CASRFAPGSSYNEQFF.

This clone came up a few times. This sequence joins TRBV30 and TRBJ2-7, with 8 positions matching TRBD2. The CDR3 is 16 amino acids. Germline lookup yields CDR1 GTSNPN and CDR2 SVGIG (reference sequence). V was clipped by 0 bases and J by 0 bases; unmatched bases: 7. The CDR3 sequence: CAWSVKRGGFSYEQYF. The CDR3 DNA is TGTGCCTGGAGTGTAAAACGGGGGGGTTTCTCCTACGAGCAGTACTTC. The full variable domain, in which reference TRBV30 and TRBJ2-7 provide the parts outside the CDR3, is SQTIHQWPATLVQPVGSPLSLECTVEGTSNPNLYWYRQAAGRGLQLLFYSVGIGQISSEVPQNLSASRPQDRQFILSSKKLLLSDSGFYLCAWSVKRGGFSYEQYFGPGTRLTVT.

This sequence joins TRBV30 and TRBJ2-5; 9 bases fit TRBD1. Germline values: CDR1 GTSNPN, CDR2 SVGIG (reference sequence). V shed 1 base, J shed 5 bases, and the junction held 5 bases outside the gene matches. The length of the CDR3 is 14 residues. The CDR3 nucleotides read TGTGCCTGGAGTGCCGGGACAGGGTGGGAGACCCAGTACTTC. This codes for CAWSAGTGWETQYF.

The genes are TRBV13 and TRBJ2-1; 7 positions agree with TRBD1. Germline trimming cut 4 bases from V and 0 bases from J; bases unmatched to any gene: 18. This CDR3 region has 20 residues. In germline, CDR1 is PRHDT, CDR2 FYEKMQ (reference sequence). The CDR3 nucleotides are TGTGCCAGCAGCTCCAGGGGGAGTAGAGTTCCCGCGAGCTCCTACAATGAGCAGTTCTTC. Its protein is CASSSRGSRVPASSYNEQFF.

V usage is TRBV18 and J usage is TRBJ1-2, with 11 nucleotides matching TRBD1. Germline V gene sequence: CDR1 KGHSH, CDR2 LQKENI. The ends lost 3 bases at V and 7 bases at J; junction bases unmatched: 13. This CDR3 is 17 amino acids long. This chain's CDR3 is CASSPRTGGILEFGYTF. For the CDR3, the DNA is TGTGCCAGCTCACCCCGGACAGGGGGCATCTTAGAGTTTGGCTACACCTTC. Using reference TRBV18 and TRBJ1-2 for the parts outside the CDR3, the full variable domain is NAGVMQNPRHLVRRRGQEARLRCSPMKGHSHVYWYRQLPEEGLKFMVYLQKENIIDESGMPKERFSAEFPKEGPSILRIQQVVRGDSAAYFCASSPRTGGILEFGYTFGSGTRLTVV.

This rearrangement joins TRBV6-2 or TRBV6-3 to TRBJ1-1; perhaps TRBD1 as D (6 bases). Trimming removed 6 bases at V and 1 base at J, with 18 bases between. Germline assignment: CDR1 MNHEY and CDR2 SVGEGT. This CDR3 is 16 amino acids long. DNA for the CDR3: TGTGCCAGCAGCCCACGGACAGATCAGAAGAACACTGAAGCTTTCTTT. It codes for CASSPRTDQKNTEAFF.

This chain connects TRBV12-3 or TRBV12-4 to TRBJ1-1, with TRBD1 matching 8 bases. V dropped 5 bases and J dropped 7; count of bases not matched to a gene: 6. The CDR3 runs to 13 residues. CDR3 residues: CASSTTGEGEAFF. In DNA form, the CDR3 reads TGTGCCAGCAGTACGACAGGGGAGGGTGAAGCTTTCTTT.

This clone was recorded once. The J gene is TRBJ1-4, the V gene TRBV6-5; 9 bases agree with TRBD1. Germline V CDR1 and CDR2: MNHEY, SVGAGI. Germline trimming cut 6 bases from V and 5 bases from J; bases unmatched to any gene: 4. This CDR3 contains 14 residues. CDR3 bases: TGTGCCAGCAGCACACAGGGGGCGAATGAAAAACTGTTTTTT. Translated: CASSTQGANEKLFF.

The rearrangement joins TRBV19 to TRBJ1-2, with D maybe TRBD1 (5 bases). Germline loops: CDR1 LNHDA, CDR2 SQIVND (reference sequence). This CDR3 comprises 14 residues. The CDR3 spells CATQGGGGNYGYTF. In DNA, the CDR3 is TGTGCAACCCAAGGCGGGGGGGGAAACTATGGCTACACCTTC.

The gene calls are TRBV19 and TRBJ2-5, with TRBD1 matching 10 bases. The CDR3 sequence is 16 residues long. V was clipped by 5 bases and J by 5 bases; unmatched bases: 11. Germline CDR1 reads LNHDA; CDR2 reads SQIVND (reference sequence). The CDR3 reads CASSQMDRGFGETQYF. In nucleotides, the CDR3 is TGTGCCAGTAGTCAGATGGACAGGGGGTTTGGCGAGACCCAGTACTTC.

A word on this clone: A read error is possible here, since a much larger clone lies one base away. Other DNA sequences from this sample encode an identical CDR3 as well. The chain is built from TRBV5-6 and TRBJ1-6, with D tentatively TRBD1 (6 bases). The germline V gene encodes CDR1 SGHDT and CDR2 YYEEEE. The CDR3 runs 15 residues. V was cut by 4 bases and J by 6 bases, with 14 bases left in between. The CDR3 DNA reads TGTGCCAGCAGCCTGGTCGACAGGATTAATTCACCCCTCCACTTT. This encodes CASSLVDRINSPLHF.

This chain connects TRBV11-3 to TRBJ2-1, with unresolved D. This CDR3 is built from 15 residues. Trimming removed 5 bases from V and 1 base from J, with 12 bases in between. Germline CDR1 reads SGHNT; CDR2 reads YENEEA. The DNA for the CDR3 is TGTGCCAGCAGCCTTTACGAGGTATCCTACAATGAGCAGTTCTTC. Translated: CASSLYEVSYNEQFF.

The gene calls are TRBV13 and TRBJ2-1; 8 bases align to TRBD2. Germline V gives CDR1 PRHDT, CDR2 FYEKMQ (reference sequence). V was clipped by 3 bases and J by 6 bases; unmatched bases: 7. The CDR3 loop spans 15 amino acids. CDR3 sequence: CASSFPSGGPNEQFF. The CDR3 DNA reads TGTGCCAGCAGCTTTCCCTCGGGAGGGCCCAATGAGCAGTTCTTC.

The CDR3 DNA sequence: TGTGCCAGCAGCCTATCGACAGGCTCTGAAAAACTGTTTTTT. It encodes CASSLSTGSEKLFF. This chain connects TRBV7-9 to TRBJ1-4; D possibly corresponds to TRBD1 (6 bases). Trimming removed 5 bases at V and 7 bases at J, with 14 bases between. The CDR3 consists of 14 residues. The germline gives CDR1 SEHNR, CDR2 FQNEAQ (reference sequence).

This clone was counted only a few times. The CDR3 DNA reads TGTGCCAGCAGCCAAGCTCTTTCCGGGGAGCTGTTTTTT. Translated: CASSQALSGELFF. The chain is built from TRBV14 and TRBJ2-2; D gene ambiguous. The CDR3 runs 13 residues. The ends were cut back, 1 base at V and 6 bases at J, with 6 bases in the middle. Germline V lookup: CDR1 SGHDN, CDR2 FVKESK. The variable domain in full, with the rest retrieved from reference TRBV14 and TRBJ2-2, is EAGVTQFPSHSVIEKGQTVTLRCDPISGHDNLYWYRRVMGKEIKFLLHFVKESKQDESGMPNNRFLAERTGGTYSTLKVQPAELEDSGVYFCASSQALSGELFFGEGSRLTVL.

The rearrangement joins TRBV7-8 to TRBJ2-7; D ambiguous. The germline gives CDR1 SGHVS, CDR2 FQNEAQ. The CDR3 contains 16 residues. V was trimmed by 2 bases and J by 0 bases, leaving 14 bases between them. The CDR3 is CASSLMTQASSYEQYF. For the CDR3, the DNA is TGTGCCAGCAGCTTAATGACCCAGGCCAGCTCCTACGAGCAGTACTTC.

The chain links TRBV10-1 to TRBJ2-3, with a tentative D call TRBD2 (6 bases). The CDR3 has 15 amino acids. Germline V lookup: CDR1 WNHNN, CDR2 SYGVQD (reference sequence). Deletions cut 4 bases from V and 0 bases from J, with 11 bases between. CDR3 in amino acids: CASSGTSTSTDTQYF. Here the CDR3 DNA reads TGCGCCAGCAGTGGAACTAGCACAAGCACAGATACGCAGTATTTT.

This chain joins TRBV14 and TRBJ2-1; TRBD2 aligns across 7 bases. CDR3 length: 17 residues. Germline CDR1 reads SGHDN; CDR2 reads FVKESK. Trimming cost V 4 bases and J 0 bases; bases outside gene matches: 9. CDR3 DNA sequence: TGTGCCAGCAGCCCCTTAGCGGGTTTAAGCTCCTACAATGAGCAGTTCTTC. As protein: CASSPLAGLSSYNEQFF.

The chain combines TRBV5-5 with TRBJ1-1, with D perhaps TRBD1 (5 bases). Trimming stripped 4 bases from V and 4 bases from J, with 11 bases between. The CDR3 is made up of 13 amino acids. CDR1 and CDR2 from the germline V gene are SGHKS and YYEKEE (reference sequence). CDR3 in DNA: TGTGCCAGCAGCCCACGGCAGGGCACTGAAGCTTTCTTT. Amino acid sequence: CASSPRQGTEAFF.